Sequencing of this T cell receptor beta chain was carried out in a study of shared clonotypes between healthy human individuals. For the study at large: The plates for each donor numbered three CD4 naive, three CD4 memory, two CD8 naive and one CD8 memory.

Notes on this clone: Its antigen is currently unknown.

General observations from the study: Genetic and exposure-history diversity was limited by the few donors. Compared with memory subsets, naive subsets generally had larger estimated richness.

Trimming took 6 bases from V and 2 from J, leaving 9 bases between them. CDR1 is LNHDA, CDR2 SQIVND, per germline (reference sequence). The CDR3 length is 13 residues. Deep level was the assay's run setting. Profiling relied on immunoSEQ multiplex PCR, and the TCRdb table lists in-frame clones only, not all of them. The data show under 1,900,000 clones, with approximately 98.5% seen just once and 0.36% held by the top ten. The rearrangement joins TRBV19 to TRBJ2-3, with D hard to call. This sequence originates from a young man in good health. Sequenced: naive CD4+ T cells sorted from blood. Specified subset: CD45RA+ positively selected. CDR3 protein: CASRQLVTDTQYF. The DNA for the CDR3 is TGTGCCAGTAGGCAACTGGTCACAGATACGCAGTATTTT.